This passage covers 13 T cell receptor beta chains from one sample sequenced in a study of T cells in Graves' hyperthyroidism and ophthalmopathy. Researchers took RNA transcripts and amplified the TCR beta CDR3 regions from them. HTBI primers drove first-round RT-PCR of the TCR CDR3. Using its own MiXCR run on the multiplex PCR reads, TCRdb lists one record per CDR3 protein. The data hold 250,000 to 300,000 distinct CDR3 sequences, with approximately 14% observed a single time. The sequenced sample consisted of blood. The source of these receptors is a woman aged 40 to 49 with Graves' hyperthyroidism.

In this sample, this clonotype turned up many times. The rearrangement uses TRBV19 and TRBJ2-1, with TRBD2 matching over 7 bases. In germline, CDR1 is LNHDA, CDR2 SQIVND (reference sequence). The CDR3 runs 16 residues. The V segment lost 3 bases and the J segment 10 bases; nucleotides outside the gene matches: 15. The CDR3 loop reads CASSMAPVEAGDEQFF. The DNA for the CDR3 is TGTGCCAGTAGTATGGCCCCGGTTGAGGCGGGAGACGAGCAGTTCTTC.

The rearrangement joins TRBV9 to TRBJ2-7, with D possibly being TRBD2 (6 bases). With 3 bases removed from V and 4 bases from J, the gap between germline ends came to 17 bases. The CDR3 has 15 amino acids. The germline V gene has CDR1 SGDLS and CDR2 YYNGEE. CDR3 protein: CASSASPGGEYEQYF. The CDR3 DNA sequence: TGTGCCAGCAGCGCCTCGCCCGGAGGGGAATACGAGCAGTACTTC.

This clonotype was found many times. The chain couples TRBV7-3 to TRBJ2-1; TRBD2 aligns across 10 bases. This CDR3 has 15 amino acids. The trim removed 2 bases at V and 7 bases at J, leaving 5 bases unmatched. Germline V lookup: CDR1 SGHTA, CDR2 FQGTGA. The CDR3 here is CASSLRAGGRNEQFF. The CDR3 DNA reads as TGTGCCAGCAGCTTACGAGCGGGAGGGCGGAATGAGCAGTTCTTC.

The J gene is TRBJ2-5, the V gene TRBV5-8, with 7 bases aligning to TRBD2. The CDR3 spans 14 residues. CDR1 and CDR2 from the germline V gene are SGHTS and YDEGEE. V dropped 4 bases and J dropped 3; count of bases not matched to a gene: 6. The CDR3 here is CASSPEGLKETQYF. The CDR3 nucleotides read TGTGCCAGCAGCCCAGAGGGACTAAAAGAGACCCAGTACTTC.

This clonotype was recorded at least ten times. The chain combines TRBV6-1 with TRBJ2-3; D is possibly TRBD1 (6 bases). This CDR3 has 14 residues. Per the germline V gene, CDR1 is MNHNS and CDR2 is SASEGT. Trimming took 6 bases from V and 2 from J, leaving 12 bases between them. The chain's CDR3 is CASSVGQYTDTQYF. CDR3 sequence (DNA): TGTGCCAGCAGCGTTGGACAGTACACAGATACGCAGTATTTT.

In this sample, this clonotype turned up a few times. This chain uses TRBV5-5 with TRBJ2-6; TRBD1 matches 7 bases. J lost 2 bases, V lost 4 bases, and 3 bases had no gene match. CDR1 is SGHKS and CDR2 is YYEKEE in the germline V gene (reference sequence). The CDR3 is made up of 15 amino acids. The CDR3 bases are TGTGCCAGCAGCCAAGGGACAGCTGGGGCCAACGTCCTGACTTTC. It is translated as CASSQGTAGANVLTF.

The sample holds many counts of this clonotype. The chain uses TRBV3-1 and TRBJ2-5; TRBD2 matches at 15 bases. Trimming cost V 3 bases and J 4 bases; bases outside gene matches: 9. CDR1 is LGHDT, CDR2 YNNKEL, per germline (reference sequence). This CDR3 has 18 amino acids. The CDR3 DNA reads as TGTGCCAGCAGCCAGGGACTAGCGGGAGGCTACCGGGGAGAGACCCAGTACTTC. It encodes CASSQGLAGGYRGETQYF.

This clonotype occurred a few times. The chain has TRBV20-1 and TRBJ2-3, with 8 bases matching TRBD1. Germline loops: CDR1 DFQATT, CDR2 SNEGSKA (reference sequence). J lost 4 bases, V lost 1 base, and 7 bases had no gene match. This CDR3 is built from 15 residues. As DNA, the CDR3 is TGCAGTGCTAGAGCTGCGACAGGGGCCGCAGATACGCAGTATTTT. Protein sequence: CSARAATGAADTQYF.

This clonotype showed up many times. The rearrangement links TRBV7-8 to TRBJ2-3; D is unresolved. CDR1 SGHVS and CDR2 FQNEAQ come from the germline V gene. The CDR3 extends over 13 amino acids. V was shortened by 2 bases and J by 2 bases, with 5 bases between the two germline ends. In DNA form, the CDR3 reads TGTGCCAGCAGCTTATACTTCACAGATACGCAGTATTTT. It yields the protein CASSLYFTDTQYF.

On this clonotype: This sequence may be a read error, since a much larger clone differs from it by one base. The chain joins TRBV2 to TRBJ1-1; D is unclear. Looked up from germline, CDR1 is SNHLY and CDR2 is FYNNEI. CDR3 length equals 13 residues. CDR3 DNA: TGTGTCAGCAGTGAAGCGAGGACGGCTGAAGCTTTCTTT. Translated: CVSSEARTAEAFF. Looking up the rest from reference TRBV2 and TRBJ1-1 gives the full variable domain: EPEVTQTPSHQVTQMGQEVILRCVPISNHLYFYWYRQILGQKVEFLVSFYNNEISEKSEIFDDQFSVERPDGSNFTLKIRSTKLEDSAMYFCVSSEARTAEAFFGQGTRLTVV.

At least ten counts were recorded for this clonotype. In DNA form, the CDR3 reads TGTGCCAGCAGCTTACACGGACCCCCAGTTTTCTTT. It translates to CASSLHGPPVFF. The gene calls are TRBV7-2 and TRBJ1-1; no clear D gene. This CDR3 contains 12 residues. CDR1 SGHTA and CDR2 FQGNSA come from the germline V gene. Between the trimmed V and J ends, which lost 2 bases and 13 bases, there was a span of 14 bases.

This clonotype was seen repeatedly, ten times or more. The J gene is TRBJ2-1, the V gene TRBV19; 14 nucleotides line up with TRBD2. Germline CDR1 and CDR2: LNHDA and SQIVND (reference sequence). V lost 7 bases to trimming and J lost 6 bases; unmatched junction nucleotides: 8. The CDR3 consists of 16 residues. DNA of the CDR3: TGTGCCAGTACCCTGGGGACTAGCGGGAGTGTCAATGAGCAGTTCTTC. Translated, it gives CASTLGTSGSVNEQFF.

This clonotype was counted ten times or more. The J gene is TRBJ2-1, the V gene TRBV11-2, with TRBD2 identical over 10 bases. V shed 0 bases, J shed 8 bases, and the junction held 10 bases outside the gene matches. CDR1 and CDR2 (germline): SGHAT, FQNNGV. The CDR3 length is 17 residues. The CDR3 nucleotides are TGTGCCAGCAGCTTAGAGTGGCTAGCGGGAGATTTGGATGAGCAGTTCTTC. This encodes CASSLEWLAGDLDEQFF.